This TCR beta chain stems from a study of cytomegalovirus exposure and HLA in healthy donors. Study overall: Roughly 77 million unique TCRs from HLA-typed donors made up an early data release.

Broader study findings: In a later analysis, TCR beta V- and J-gene trimming was associated with a missense DCLRE1C variant.

Researchers ran the PCR with 60 Vbeta and 13 Jbeta primers. Only in-frame clones appear in the TCRdb table, and some are missing; sequencing was by immunoSEQ multiplex PCR. Here the sample spans about 200,000 clones, 65% to 85% being singletons. With respect to this clone: Antigen unknown. The junction shows a germline mismatch at one end, possibly a read error.

The sequence was obtained from a man in his thirties or forties in good health and CMV-seronegative. Material: PBMCs.

This CDR3 is CASSHALRGHSGASVLTF. DNA for the CDR3: TGCGCCAGCAGCCACGCGCTCAGGGGGCACTCTGGGGCCAGCGTCCTGACTTTC. The chain has TRBV4-1 and TRBJ2-6; 8 bases are shared with TRBD1. CDR1 and CDR2 (germline): MGHRA, YSYEKL. This CDR3 has 18 residues.